Listed below are T cell receptor beta chains from one sample, sequenced in a study of cytomegalovirus exposure and HLA in healthy donors. The protocol was immunoSEQ multiplex PCR, while the TCRdb copy is restricted to in-frame clones and leaves out a portion. The top ten hold roughly 2.1% of the sample, which has under 200,000 clones, around 78% seen once. What was sequenced was PBMCs. These receptors originate from a woman aged 30 to 39 in good health and CMV-seropositive. CDR3s include the opening cysteine and the closing phenylalanine or tryptophan. The D gene is left open where the match is weak. Clone sizes are given selectively: once, few, many, or a class where the clone is expanded.

j_gene,abundance,v_gene,d_gene,CDR3nt,CDR3aa
TRBJ1-5,once,TRBV18,NA,TGTGCCAGCTCACCTGGAGGGGCGACCGGGCATCAGCCCCAGCATTTT,CASSPGGATGHQPQHF
TRBJ1-2,NA,TRBV27,NA,TGTGCCAGCAGTGGCGGGACCTCACCTGGAGCTGGCTACACCTTC,CASSGGTSPGAGYTF
TRBJ2-5,NA,TRBV30,NA,TGTGCCTGGAGTCAATCCCAAGAGACCCAGTACTTC,CAWSQSQETQYF
TRBJ2-6,NA,TRBV5-8,NA,TGTGCCAGCAGCTTGGTAGAGGGACTCAACTCTGGGGCCAACGTCCTGACTTTC,CASSLVEGLNSGANVLTF
TRBJ1-4,NA,TRBV7-9,NA,TGTGCCAGCAGCTGGCAAAGGGGTTTTGGTGAAAAACTGTTTTTT,CASSWQRGFGEKLFF
TRBJ2-7,once,TRBV12-2,NA,TGTGCAAGTCGCTCCAGCCAACAGGTCTCCTACGAGCAGTACTTC,CASRSSQQVSYEQYF
TRBJ2-7,NA,TRBV7-9,TRBD2,TGTGCCAGCAGCGACCTCCACACGGGCGCGGGAGGGCCTGACGAGCAGTACTTC,CASSDLHTGAGGPDEQYF
TRBJ2-7,NA,TRBV6-6,TRBD2,TGTGCCACTAACCGACCCGGACTAGGCTCCTACGAGCAGTACTTC,CATNRPGLGSYEQYF
TRBJ1-1,few,TRBV4-3,TRBD1,TGCGCCAGCAGCCCTTGGACAGGCGACATGAACACTGAAGCTTTCTTT,CASSPWTGDMNTEAFF
TRBJ2-7,NA,TRBV6-5,NA,TGTGCCAGCAGACTATTAGACAGGAGCTACGAGCAGTACTTC,CASRLLDRSYEQYF
TRBJ1-1,NA,TRBV9,TRBD1,TGTGCCAGCAGCGTGGGACAGGGGGCGCGTGAAGCTTTCTTT,CASSVGQGAREAFF
TRBJ1-1,NA,TRBV29-1,NA,TGCAGCGTTGTGCGCATAGCGAACACTGAAGCTTTCTTT,CSVVRIANTEAFF
TRBJ1-5,once,TRBV29-1,NA,TGCAGCGTTCAAAAAGGGGGAGGGAGCAATCAGCCCCAGCATTTT,CSVQKGGGSNQPQHF
TRBJ1-1,NA,TRBV5-1,NA,TGCGCCAGCAGCTTGGAGCAGGGGTGGAGCACTGAAGCTTTCTTT,CASSLEQGWSTEAFF
TRBJ2-7,NA,TRBV30,TRBD2,TGTGCCTGGAGTCCACTAGCGGGGGGGCTCGGCGAGCAGTACTTC,CAWSPLAGGLGEQYF
TRBJ1-2,NA,TRBV6-1,NA,TGTGCCAGTGGGGGGACGGGCTATGGCTACACCTTC,CASGGTGYGYTF
TRBJ2-1,once,TRBV7-9,NA,TGTGCCACCCCTTTCGCGGCGAACAATGAGCAGTTCTTC,CATPFAANNEQFF
TRBJ2-1,NA,TRBV28,NA,TGTGCCAGCAGCAGGATGGCCGCGCCGGATGAGCAGTTCTTC,CASSRMAAPDEQFF
TRBJ1-1,NA,TRBV5-1,TRBD1,TGCGCCAGCAGCCCCGGGACAGGGACGACGTTGGCTTTCTTT,CASSPGTGTTLAFF
TRBJ2-1,NA,TRBV5-6,TRBD1,TGTGCCAGCAGCCCAGTCGACAGGGACGACTACAATGAGCAGTTCTTC,CASSPVDRDDYNEQFF
TRBJ1-3,NA,TRBV7-9,NA,TGTGCCAGCAGCCATAGGACAGCCTCTGGAAACACCATATATTTT,CASSHRTASGNTIYF
TRBJ2-5,NA,TRBV5-4,TRBD2,TGTGCCAGCAGCACCCGGACTAGCGGGGGGGAGACCCAGTACTTC,CASSTRTSGGETQYF
TRBJ2-7,NA,TRBV15,TRBD2,TGTGCCACCAGCAGAGATCGTGGAAGGACTAGCGGGAGAGGGTACGAGCAGTACTTC,CATSRDRGRTSGRGYEQYF
TRBJ2-6,NA,TRBV5-6,TRBD2,TGTGCCAGCAGGGGACTAGCGGGGGGGCTTGGGGCCAACGTCCTGACTTTC,CASRGLAGGLGANVLTF
TRBJ1-1,NA,TRBV9,NA,TGTGCCAGCAGCACAGACAGGTTGAACACTGAAGCTTTCTTT,CASSTDRLNTEAFF
TRBJ2-7,NA,TRBV7-9,TRBD2,TGTGCCAGCAGCTGGGGGGGGATCTACGAGCAGTACTTC,CASSWGGIYEQYF
TRBJ2-3,NA,TRBV7-9,TRBD2,TGTGCCAGCAGCTTTTTGCGGGGGGGCACAGATACGCAGTATTTT,CASSFLRGGTDTQYF
TRBJ2-5,few,TRBV7-2,TRBD1,TGTGCCAGCAGCTTATCCCCCCCGGGACAGGGGGCAGGAGAGACCCAGTACTTC,CASSLSPPGQGAGETQYF
TRBJ1-4,once,TRBV11-3,NA,TGTGCCAGCAGCCGCTCCTCAGGGGCTAATGAAAAACTGTTTTTT,CASSRSSGANEKLFF
TRBJ1-1,NA,TRBV27,NA,TGTGCCAGCAGTACGAGGTGGGCGGGGAACCTGAACACTGAAGCTTTCTTT,CASSTRWAGNLNTEAFF
TRBJ2-7,NA,TRBV19,TRBD1,TGTGCCAGTAGCGCCCCGGGACAGGGTTTCTACGAGCAGTACTTC,CASSAPGQGFYEQYF
TRBJ1-4,once,TRBV5-1,TRBD1,TGCGCCAGCAGCTTGGCGCCCGGGACAGGGGGCTATGCTAATGAAAAACTGTTTTTT,CASSLAPGTGGYANEKLFF